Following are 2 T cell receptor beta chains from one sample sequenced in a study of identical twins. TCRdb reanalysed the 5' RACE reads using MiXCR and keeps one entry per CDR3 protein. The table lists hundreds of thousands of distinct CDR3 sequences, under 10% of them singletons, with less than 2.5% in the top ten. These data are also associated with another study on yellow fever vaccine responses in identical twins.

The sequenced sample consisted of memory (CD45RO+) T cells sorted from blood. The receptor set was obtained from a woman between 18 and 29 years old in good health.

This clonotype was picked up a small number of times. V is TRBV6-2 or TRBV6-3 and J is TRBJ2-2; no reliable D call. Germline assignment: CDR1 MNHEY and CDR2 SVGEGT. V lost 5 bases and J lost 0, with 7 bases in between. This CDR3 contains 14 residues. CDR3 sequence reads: CASSLHPNTGELFF. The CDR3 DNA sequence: TGTGCCAGCAGTCTCCATCCGAACACCGGGGAGCTGTTTTTT.

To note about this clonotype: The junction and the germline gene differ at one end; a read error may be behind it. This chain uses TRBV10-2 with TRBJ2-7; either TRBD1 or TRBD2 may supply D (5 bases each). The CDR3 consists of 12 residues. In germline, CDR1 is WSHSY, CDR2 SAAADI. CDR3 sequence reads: CASNEGSYEQYF. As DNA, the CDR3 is TGCGCCAGCAATGAGGGGAGCTACGAGCAGTACTTC.